Presented here are 22 T cell receptor beta chains from one specimen sequenced in a study of CD8 T cells in Susac syndrome. A quantity of about 0.5 to 1 ug RNA underwent reverse transcription using random hexamers. Each CDR3 protein is one row after TCRdb ran MiXCR on the immunoSEQ multiplex PCR reads. This sample has just over 80,000 distinct CDR3 sequences, with 94% found just once. Sequenced sample: CD8+ T cells from PBMCs. The receptor set was obtained from a human donor in good health.

The chain links TRBV29-1 to TRBJ2-1; tentative D call: TRBD2 (6 bases). The CDR3 sequence is 12 residues long. CDR1 is SQVTM, CDR2 ANQGSEA, per germline. The V end was cut by 4 bases, the J end by 10 bases, with 14 bases between. CDR3 sequence: CSVGRVGQEQFF. Here the CDR3 DNA reads TGCAGCGTTGGGAGGGTCGGGCAGGAGCAGTTCTTC.

The V call is TRBV9, the J call TRBJ1-1, with no clear D. V was trimmed by 3 bases and J by 3 bases, leaving 9 bases between them. Germline V CDR1 and CDR2: SGDLS, YYNGEE. This CDR3 is 13 amino acids long. In DNA, the CDR3 is TGTGCCAGCAGCGACAATAGGGACACTGAAGCTTTCTTT. This translates into CASSDNRDTEAFF.

This clonotype was observed once. The V and J genes are TRBV27 and TRBJ1-5, with a weak D call TRBD1 (6 bases). V was clipped by 1 base and J by 11 bases, with 21 bases between them. This CDR3 region has 16 residues. CDR1 is MNHEY, CDR2 SMNVEV, per germline (reference sequence). In DNA form, the CDR3 reads TGTGCCAGCAGTTTATTGAGTCGGGGGCCGAATTTTTCCCAGCATTTT. It is translated as CASSLLSRGPNFSQHF.

The rearrangement uses TRBV5-1 and TRBJ2-7; a possible D gene is TRBD2 (6 bases). CDR1 SGHRS and CDR2 YFSETQ come from the germline V gene. The CDR3 loop spans 15 amino acids. The ends were cut back, 3 bases at V and 1 base at J, with 14 bases in the middle. The CDR3 DNA follows: TGCGCCAGCAGCTGGGGGGACGATTCATCCTACGAGCAGTACTTC. Translating gives CASSWGDDSSYEQYF.

The chain combines TRBV20-1 with TRBJ1-1; D is uncertain. V was shortened by 2 bases and J by 1 base, with 5 bases between the two germline ends. The CDR3 sequence is 12 residues long. Germline values: CDR1 DFQATT, CDR2 SNEGSKA (reference sequence). The CDR3 loop reads CSARWGNTEAFF. The CDR3, as DNA: TGCAGTGCTAGATGGGGGAACACTGAAGCTTTCTTT.

This chain links TRBV7-6 with TRBJ1-1; D gene unclear. Trimming removed 7 bases at V and 1 base at J, with 16 bases between. The CDR3 sequence is 15 residues long. The germline CDR1 and CDR2 sequences are SGHVS and FNYEAQ. As DNA, the CDR3 is TGTGCCAGCACCCCACAAGTCGGCGGGAACACTGAAGCTTTCTTT. This sequence encodes CASTPQVGGNTEAFF.

The chain carries TRBV7-9 and TRBJ1-3; no definite D call. The CDR3 runs 13 residues. Trimming stripped 8 bases from V and 0 bases from J, with 8 bases between. The germline V gene has CDR1 SEHNR and CDR2 FQNEAQ (reference sequence). DNA of the CDR3: TGTGCCAGCCCGAGGATCTCTGGAAACACCATATATTTT. It is translated as CASPRISGNTIYF.

The J gene is TRBJ2-7, the V gene TRBV29-1, with 9 bases that match TRBD1. This CDR3 contains 13 residues. The germline CDR1 and CDR2 sequences are SQVTM and ANQGSEA. Trimming cost V 4 bases and J 1 base; bases outside gene matches: 2. The CDR3 region has the DNA TGCAGCGTTGGACAGGGGGTATCCTACGAGCAGTACTTC. As protein: CSVGQGVSYEQYF.

This clonotype was observed a single time. The gene calls are TRBV6-5 and TRBJ2-1, with 9 bases matching TRBD2. The CDR3 totals 15 residues. With V trimmed by 6 bases and J by 4 bases, 7 bases remained unmatched. Germline loops: CDR1 MNHEY, CDR2 SVGAGI. CDR3 amino acids: CASSFSGGSYNEQFF. CDR3 DNA: TGTGCCAGCAGCTTCAGCGGGGGGTCATACAATGAGCAGTTCTTC.

The gene calls are TRBV9 and TRBJ2-7; D remains unclear. V was clipped by 3 bases and J by 2 bases, with 12 bases between them. The CDR3 contains 14 residues. Germline assignment: CDR1 SGDLS and CDR2 YYNGEE. In DNA, the CDR3 is TGTGCCAGCAGCGAAGGGATTACTACCTACGAGCAGTACTTC. Its translation: CASSEGITTYEQYF. Combining the CDR3 with reference TRBV9 and TRBJ2-7 gives the whole variable domain DSGVTQTPKHLITATGQRVTLRCSPRSGDLSVYWYQQSLDQGLQFLIQYYNGEERAKGNILERFSAQQFPDLHSELNLSSLELGDSALYFCASSEGITTYEQYFGPGTRLTVT.

This clonotype was found once. The rearrangement links TRBV24-1 to TRBJ2-5; no firm D call. Trimming shortened V by 5 bases and J by 5 bases, and 17 bases separated the two germline ends. In germline, CDR1 is KGHDR, CDR2 SFDVKD. The CDR3 has 15 residues. CDR3 sequence: CATSGWTYDDETQYF. The CDR3 DNA is TGTGCCACCAGTGGTTGGACGTACGACGATGAGACCCAGTACTTC.

The V gene is TRBV5-1, the J gene TRBJ2-5; a weak D match, TRBD1 (6 bases). The germline gives CDR1 SGHRS, CDR2 YFSETQ. The CDR3 is 17 residues long. V shed 0 bases and J shed 5 bases, with 20 bases lying between them. This chain's CDR3 is CASSLGIYGQIRETQYF. CDR3 in DNA: TGCGCCAGCAGCTTGGGGATTTACGGACAGATCCGGGAGACCCAGTACTTC.

V and J are TRBV28 and TRBJ2-1; D is perhaps TRBD2 (6 bases). The V gene's germline CDR1 is MDHEN and CDR2 SYDVKM. The CDR3 contains 16 residues. The germline V and J ends were trimmed by 6 bases and 4 bases, with 19 bases remaining between them. In nucleotides, the CDR3 is TGTGCCAGCAGCCCCCTAGGCGGGACCCTTTACAATGAGCAGTTCTTC. Amino acid sequence: CASSPLGGTLYNEQFF.

The rearrangement links TRBV21-1 to TRBJ1-2. TRBV21-1 is a pseudogene locus. This CDR3 is built from 15 residues. CDR3 loop: CASEESEGRNYGYTF. The CDR3 DNA sequence: TGTGCCAGCGAAGAGTCGGAGGGTCGGAACTATGGCTACACCTTC.

The chain combines TRBV9 with TRBJ1-2; 11 nucleotides match TRBD1. V lost 3 bases to trimming and J lost 4 bases; unmatched junction nucleotides: 5. This CDR3 is built from 15 residues. Germline CDR1 and CDR2: SGDLS and YYNGEE. DNA of the CDR3: TGTGCCAGCAGCGCAGGACAGGGGGCTCTCTATGGCTACACCTTC. It encodes CASSAGQGALYGYTF.

In DNA, the CDR3 is TGTGCCAGCAGCGCGGACAGGGGGGCTGCCTATGGCTACACCTTC. It is translated as CASSADRGAAYGYTF. J is TRBJ1-2 and V is TRBV7-9; 10 bases line up with TRBD1. Germline V gives CDR1 SEHNR, CDR2 FQNEAQ (reference sequence). Trimming took 5 bases from V and 4 from J; bases not matched to a gene: 7. CDR3 length: 15 residues.

V is TRBV14 and J is TRBJ2-1; TRBD2 matches at 9 bases. V gave up 6 bases and J gave up 8 bases; unmatched junction bases: 5. CDR1 is SGHDN and CDR2 is FVKESK in the germline V gene. The CDR3 has 13 residues. The CDR3 loop reads CASSIAGADEQFF. DNA of the CDR3: TGTGCCAGCAGTATAGCGGGGGCGGATGAGCAGTTCTTC. Filled out from reference TRBV14 and TRBJ2-1, the complete variable domain reads EAGVTQFPSHSVIEKGQTVTLRCDPISGHDNLYWYRRVMGKEIKFLLHFVKESKQDESGMPNNRFLAERTGGTYSTLKVQPAELEDSGVYFCASSIAGADEQFFGPGTRLTVL.

The rearrangement links TRBV4-1 to TRBJ2-1; TRBD2 agrees at 7 bases. Germline V lookup: CDR1 MGHRA, CDR2 YSYEKL. CDR3 length equals 15 residues. V gave up 6 bases and J gave up 0 bases; unmatched junction bases: 5. CDR3 sequence: CASSSSGSSYNEQFF. Here the CDR3 DNA reads TGCGCCAGCAGTTCTAGCGGAAGCTCCTACAATGAGCAGTTCTTC.

V gene TRBV29-1 combines with J gene TRBJ2-7; possibly TRBD2 for D (6 bases). The V end lost 2 bases, the J end lost 6 bases, and 11 bases lay between the germline ends. CDR3 length equals 12 residues. Germline V gene sequence: CDR1 SQVTM, CDR2 ANQGSEA. CDR3 in DNA: TGCAGCGTTGAATCGGGGAGGAGCGAGCAGTACGTC. It specifies CSVESGRSEQYV.

This sequence joins TRBV6-5 and TRBJ1-1; 11 bases are a match to TRBD1. This CDR3 is built from 14 residues. J gave up 5 bases and V 7 bases, and 6 bases lay outside the gene matches. CDR1 and CDR2 (germline): MNHEY, SVGAGI. The CDR3 bases are TGTGCCAGCACTTTCGGGACAGGGGGTACTGAAGCTTTCTTT. It is translated as CASTFGTGGTEAFF.

This rearrangement joins TRBV3-1 to TRBJ1-5; TRBD1 is a possible D gene (5 bases). Trimming shortened V by 0 bases and J by 10 bases, and 22 bases separated the two germline ends. The germline V gene has CDR1 LGHDT and CDR2 YNNKEL (reference sequence). The CDR3 has 17 residues. CDR3 DNA sequence: TGTGCCAGCAGCCAAGATCGGGCCACCGGCAAAGGGGAACCCCAGCATTTT. Translating gives CASSQDRATGKGEPQHF.

The rearrangement links TRBV25-1 to TRBJ2-3; no clear D. The CDR3 consists of 13 residues. The germline gives CDR1 MGHDK, CDR2 SYGVNS. The V and J ends lost 4 bases and 4 bases respectively, with 9 bases between them. This CDR3 is CASSVYRADTQYF. Here the CDR3 DNA reads TGTGCCAGCAGTGTATATAGAGCAGATACGCAGTATTTT.